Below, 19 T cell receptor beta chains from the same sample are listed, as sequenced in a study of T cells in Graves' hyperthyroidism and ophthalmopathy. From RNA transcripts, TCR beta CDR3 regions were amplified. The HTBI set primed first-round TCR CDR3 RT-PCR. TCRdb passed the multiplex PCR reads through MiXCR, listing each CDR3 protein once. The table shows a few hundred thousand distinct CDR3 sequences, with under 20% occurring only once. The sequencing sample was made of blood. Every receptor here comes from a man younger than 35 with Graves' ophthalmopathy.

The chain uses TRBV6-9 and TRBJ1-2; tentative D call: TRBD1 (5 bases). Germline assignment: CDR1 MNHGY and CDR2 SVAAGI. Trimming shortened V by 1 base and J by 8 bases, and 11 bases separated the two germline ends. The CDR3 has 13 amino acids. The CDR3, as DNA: TGTGCCAGCAGTTATTATGGGGGTTGGGGCTACACCTTC. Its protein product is CASSYYGGWGYTF.

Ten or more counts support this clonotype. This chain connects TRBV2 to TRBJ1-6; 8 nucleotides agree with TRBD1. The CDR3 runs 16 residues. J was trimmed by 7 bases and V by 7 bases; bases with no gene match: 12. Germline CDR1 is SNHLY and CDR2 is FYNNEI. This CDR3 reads CASTDSRTGTNSPLHF. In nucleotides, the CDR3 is TGTGCCAGCACCGACTCCAGGACAGGGACAAATTCACCCCTCCACTTT.

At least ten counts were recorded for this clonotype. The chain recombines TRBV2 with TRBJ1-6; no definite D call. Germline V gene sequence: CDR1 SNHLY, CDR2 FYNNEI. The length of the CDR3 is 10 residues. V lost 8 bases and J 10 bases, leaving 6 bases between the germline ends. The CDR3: CASGGSPLHF. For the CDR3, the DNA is TGTGCCAGCGGAGGGTCACCCCTCCACTTT.

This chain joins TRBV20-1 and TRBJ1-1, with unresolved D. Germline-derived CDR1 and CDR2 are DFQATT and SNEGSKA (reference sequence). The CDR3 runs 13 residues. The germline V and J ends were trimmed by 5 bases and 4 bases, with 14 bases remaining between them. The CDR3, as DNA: TGCAGTGCTCCGGACCGCTTGAGCACTGAAGCTTTCTTT. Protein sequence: CSAPDRLSTEAFF.

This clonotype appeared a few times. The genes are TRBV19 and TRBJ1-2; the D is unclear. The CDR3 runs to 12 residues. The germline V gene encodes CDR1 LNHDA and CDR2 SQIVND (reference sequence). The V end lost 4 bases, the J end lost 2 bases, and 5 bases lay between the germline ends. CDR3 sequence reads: CASSNPNYGYTF. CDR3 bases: TGTGCCAGTAGTAACCCGAACTATGGCTACACCTTC.

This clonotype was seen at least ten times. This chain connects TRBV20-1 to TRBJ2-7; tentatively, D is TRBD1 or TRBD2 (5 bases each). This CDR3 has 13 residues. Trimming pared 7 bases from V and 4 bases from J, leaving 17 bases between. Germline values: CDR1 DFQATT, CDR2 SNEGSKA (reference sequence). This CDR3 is CSEPGPSPYEQYF. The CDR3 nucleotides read TGCAGTGAACCGGGACCCTCACCATACGAGCAGTACTTC.

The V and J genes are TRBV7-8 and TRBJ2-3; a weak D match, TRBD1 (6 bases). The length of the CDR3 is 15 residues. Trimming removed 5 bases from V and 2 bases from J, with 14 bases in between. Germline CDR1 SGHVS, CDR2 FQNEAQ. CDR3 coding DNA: TGTGCCAGCAGCATCCTGACAGGTGCCACAGATACGCAGTATTTT. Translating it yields CASSILTGATDTQYF. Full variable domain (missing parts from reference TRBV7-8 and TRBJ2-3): GAGVSQSPRYKVAKRGQDVALRCDPISGHVSLFWYQQALGQGPEFLTYFQNEAQLDKSGLPSDRFFAERPEGSVSTLKIQRTQQEDSAVYLCASSILTGATDTQYFGPGTRLTVL.

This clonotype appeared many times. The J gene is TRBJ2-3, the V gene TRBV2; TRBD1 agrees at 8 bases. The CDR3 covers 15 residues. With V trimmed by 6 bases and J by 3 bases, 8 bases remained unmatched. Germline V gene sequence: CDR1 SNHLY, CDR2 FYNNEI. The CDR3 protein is CASRKGQGGTDTQYF. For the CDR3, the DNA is TGTGCCAGCAGAAAAGGACAGGGCGGGACAGATACGCAGTATTTT.

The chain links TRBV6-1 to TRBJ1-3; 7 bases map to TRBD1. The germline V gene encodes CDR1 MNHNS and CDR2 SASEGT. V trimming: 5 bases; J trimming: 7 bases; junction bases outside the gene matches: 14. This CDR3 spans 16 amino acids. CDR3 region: CASSPGTVTLGNTIYF. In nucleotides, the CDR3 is TGTGCCAGCAGTCCCGGGACAGTGACTCTTGGGAACACCATATATTTT.

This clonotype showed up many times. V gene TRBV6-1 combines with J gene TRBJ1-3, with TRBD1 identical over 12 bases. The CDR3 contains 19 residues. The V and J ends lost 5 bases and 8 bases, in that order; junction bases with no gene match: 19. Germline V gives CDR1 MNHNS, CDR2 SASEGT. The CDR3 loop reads CASSPRARGTGGVQDTIYF. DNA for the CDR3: TGTGCCAGCAGTCCCCGGGCGAGGGGGACAGGGGGCGTCCAGGACACCATATATTTT.

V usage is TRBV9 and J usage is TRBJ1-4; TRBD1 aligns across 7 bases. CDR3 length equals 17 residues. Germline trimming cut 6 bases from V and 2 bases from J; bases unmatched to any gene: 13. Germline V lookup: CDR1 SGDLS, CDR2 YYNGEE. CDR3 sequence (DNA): TGTGCCAGCACCCCGTCGCCAGGGGGGCGGACTAATGAAAAACTGTTTTTT. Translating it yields CASTPSPGGRTNEKLFF.

This chain's CDR3 is CAGRRTGSTEAFF. CDR3 sequence (DNA): TGCGCCGGCCGACGGACGGGAAGCACTGAAGCTTTCTTT. V usage is TRBV4-1 and J usage is TRBJ1-1; D is ambiguous. This CDR3 spans 13 amino acids. Germline V CDR1 and CDR2: MGHRA, YSYEKL. Trimming left V 11 bases short and J 4 bases short, with 17 bases between.

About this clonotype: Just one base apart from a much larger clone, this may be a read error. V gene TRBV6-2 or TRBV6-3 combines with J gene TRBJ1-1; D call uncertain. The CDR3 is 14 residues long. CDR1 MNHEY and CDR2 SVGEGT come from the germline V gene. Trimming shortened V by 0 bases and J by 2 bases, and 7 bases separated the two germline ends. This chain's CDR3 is CASSYSMHNTEAFF. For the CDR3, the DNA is TGTGCCAGCAGTTACTCGATGCATAACACTGAAGCTTTCTTT.

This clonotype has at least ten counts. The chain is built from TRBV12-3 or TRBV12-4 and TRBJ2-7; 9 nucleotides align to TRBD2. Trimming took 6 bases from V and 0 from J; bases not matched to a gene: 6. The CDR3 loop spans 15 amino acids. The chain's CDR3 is CASRLLAGHSYEQYF. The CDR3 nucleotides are TGTGCCAGCAGGTTACTAGCGGGTCACTCCTACGAGCAGTACTTC.

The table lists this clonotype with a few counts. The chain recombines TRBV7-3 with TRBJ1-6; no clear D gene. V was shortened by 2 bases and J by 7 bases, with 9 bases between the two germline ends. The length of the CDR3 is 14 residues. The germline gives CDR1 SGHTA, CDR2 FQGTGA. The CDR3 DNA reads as TGTGCCAGCAGCTTATACAACAGCAATTCACCCCTCCACTTT. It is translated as CASSLYNSNSPLHF.

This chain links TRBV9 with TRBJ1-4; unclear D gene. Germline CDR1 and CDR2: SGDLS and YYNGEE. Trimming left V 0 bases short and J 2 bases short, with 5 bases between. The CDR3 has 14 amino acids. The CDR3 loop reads CASSVATTNEKLFF. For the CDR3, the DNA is TGTGCCAGCAGCGTAGCGACCACTAATGAAAAACTGTTTTTT.

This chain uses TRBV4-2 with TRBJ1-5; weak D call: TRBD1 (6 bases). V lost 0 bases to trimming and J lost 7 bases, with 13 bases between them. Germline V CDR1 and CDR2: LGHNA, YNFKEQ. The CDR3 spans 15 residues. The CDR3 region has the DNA TGTGCCAGCAGCCAAGATGGGGGCTTTGGGCAGCCCCAGCATTTT. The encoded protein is CASSQDGGFGQPQHF.

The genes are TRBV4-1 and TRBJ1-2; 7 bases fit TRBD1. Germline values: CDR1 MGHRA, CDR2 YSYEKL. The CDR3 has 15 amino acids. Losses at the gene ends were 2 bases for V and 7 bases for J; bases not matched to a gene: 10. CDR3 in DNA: TGCGCCAGCAGCCAATCTCCGGGACAGCTTGCTGGCTACACCTTC. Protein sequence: CASSQSPGQLAGYTF.

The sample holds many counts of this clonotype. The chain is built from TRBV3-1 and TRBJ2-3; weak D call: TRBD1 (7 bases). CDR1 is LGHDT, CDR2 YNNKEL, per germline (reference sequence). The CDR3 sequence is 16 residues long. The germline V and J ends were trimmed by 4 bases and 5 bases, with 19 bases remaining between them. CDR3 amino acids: CASSRTSRGAGDTQYF. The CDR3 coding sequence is TGTGCCAGCAGCCGGACCTCCAGGGGGGCCGGAGATACGCAGTATTTT.